The 30 T cell receptor beta chains reported below all come from one sample, sequenced in a study of blood T cell repertoires in COVID-19. Produced via immunoSEQ multiplex PCR; TCRdb's table is partial and in-frame only. The sample lists some 300,000 clones, about nine tenths occurring once. Sequencing was performed on PBMCs or T cells enriched from blood (not recorded which). The receptors originated from a woman in her 30s who had recovered from COVID-19.

This rearrangement joins TRBV4-1 to TRBJ2-1; 10 bases agree with TRBD2. Per germline, CDR1 MGHRA and CDR2 YSYEKL. With 1 base clipped from V and 4 bases from J, the junction kept 1 base outside the gene matches. The length of the CDR3 is 15 residues. The CDR3 DNA sequence: TGCGCCAGCAGCCAAGGGACTAGCGGTTACAATGAGCAGTTCTTC. This sequence encodes CASSQGTSGYNEQFF.

The chain has TRBV20-1 and TRBJ2-7; D is ambiguous. This CDR3 has 11 residues. Per the germline V gene, CDR1 is DFQATT and CDR2 is SNEGSKA (reference sequence). CDR3 loop: CSLRVRYEQYF. CDR3 nucleotides: TGCAGCTTGAGAGTTCGATACGAGCAGTACTTC.

V and J are TRBV23-1 and TRBJ1-2, with D maybe TRBD1 (5 bases). TRBV23-1 has ORF status, its function being uncertain. Between the trimmed V and J ends, which lost 6 bases and 7 bases, there was a span of 9 bases. This CDR3 spans 11 amino acids. The DNA for the CDR3 is TGCGCCAGCAGGGGGCCTGGTGGCTACACCTTC. This translates into CASRGPGGYTF.

This clone was observed a few times. The chain links TRBV5-1 to TRBJ1-4; D is unclear. Germline V CDR1 and CDR2: SGHRS, YFSETQ. The CDR3 is 14 amino acids. Trimming stripped 8 bases from V and 2 bases from J, with 13 bases between. DNA of the CDR3: TGCGCCAGTCGGGAGGCGGGTACTAATGAAAAACTGTTTTTT. The encoded protein is CASREAGTNEKLFF.

The chain couples TRBV6-5 to TRBJ2-7; 9 nucleotides match TRBD2. The CDR3 runs 12 residues. Trimming removed 2 bases from V and 11 bases from J; junction bases left unmatched: 4. CDR1 is MNHEY and CDR2 is SVGAGI in the germline V gene. This CDR3 reads CASSYAGGKEYF. DNA of the CDR3: TGTGCCAGCAGTTACGCGGGAGGGAAAGAGTACTTC.

The rearrangement uses TRBV5-1 and TRBJ2-5; D not certain. This CDR3 has 17 amino acids. V lost 5 bases and J 3 bases, leaving 23 bases between the germline ends. The germline gives CDR1 SGHRS, CDR2 YFSETQ. CDR3 residues: CASSLLTQSGNKETQYF. Written as DNA, the CDR3 is TGCGCCAGCAGTCTACTAACCCAGAGTGGAAATAAAGAGACCCAGTACTTC.

This clone was recorded a few times. The V gene is TRBV7-3, the J gene TRBJ2-5; possibly TRBD1 for D (5 bases). Between the trimmed V and J ends, which lost 1 base and 3 bases, there was a span of 6 bases. The V gene's germline CDR1 is SGHTA and CDR2 FQGTGA. CDR3 length equals 13 residues. The CDR3 sequence is CASSLSREETQYF. In DNA, the CDR3 is TGTGCCAGCAGCTTAAGCAGGGAAGAGACCCAGTACTTC.

V gene TRBV27 combines with J gene TRBJ2-5; 13 bases align to TRBD2. Trimming at V came to 5 bases and at J to 10 bases, leaving 7 bases not matched to a gene. The CDR3 covers 14 residues. Per the germline V gene, CDR1 is MNHEY and CDR2 is SMNVEV (reference sequence). In DNA form, the CDR3 reads TGTGCCAGCAGTCCTGGGACTAGCGGGGCCGGCCAGTACTTC. This codes for CASSPGTSGAGQYF.

The chain is built from TRBV19 and TRBJ2-7; 10 bases are shared with TRBD2. The CDR3 has 15 amino acids. Per the germline V gene, CDR1 is LNHDA and CDR2 is SQIVND (reference sequence). V was pared by 4 bases and J by 3 bases, with 6 bases of the junction left unmatched. CDR3 amino acids: CASSTRTSGYYEQYF. The CDR3, as DNA: TGTGCCAGTAGTACCCGGACTAGCGGTTACTACGAGCAGTACTTC.

The chain is built from TRBV10-3 and TRBJ2-5; 10 bases are a match to TRBD2. Per germline, CDR1 ENHRY and CDR2 SYGVKD. V was clipped by 3 bases and J by 4 bases; unmatched bases: 14. This CDR3 is 18 amino acids long. The CDR3 region is CAISETIQSGRAPETQYF. The CDR3 DNA reads TGTGCCATCAGTGAAACTATACAAAGCGGGAGGGCTCCAGAGACCCAGTACTTC.

This CDR3 is CASSRGVGDPSTDTQYF. As DNA, the CDR3 is TGCGCCAGCAGCCGGGGGGTCGGAGACCCAAGCACAGATACGCAGTATTTT. This chain connects TRBV5-1 to TRBJ2-3; 7 bases map to TRBD2. The CDR3 sequence is 17 residues long. Germline values: CDR1 SGHRS, CDR2 YFSETQ. After removal of 4 bases from V and 0 bases from J, the junction contained 11 bases not matched to a gene.

The CDR3 spells CASSLVGQVLSEQFF. CDR3 bases: TGCGCCAGCAGCTTGGTGGGACAGGTCCTAAGTGAGCAGTTCTTC. The rearrangement uses TRBV5-1 and TRBJ2-1; 8 nucleotides align to TRBD1. Germline CDR1 SGHRS, CDR2 YFSETQ. V dropped 0 bases and J dropped 9; count of bases not matched to a gene: 8. CDR3 length: 15 amino acids.

The V and J genes are TRBV5-6 and TRBJ1-1, with D hard to call. The CDR3 spans 12 residues. Trimming left V 2 bases short and J 4 bases short, with 6 bases between. Germline-derived CDR1 and CDR2 are SGHDT and YYEEEE. The CDR3 bases are TGTGCCAGCAGCTTCGGGTCCACTGAAGCTTTCTTT. It yields the protein CASSFGSTEAFF. Full variable domain (remainder filled in from reference TRBV5-6 and TRBJ1-1): DAGVTQSPTHLIKTRGQQVTLRCSPKSGHDTVSWYQQALGQGPQFIFQYYEEEERQRGNFPDRFSGHQFPNYSSELNVNALLLGDSALYLCASSFGSTEAFFGQGTRLTVV.

This rearrangement joins TRBV27 to TRBJ1-4; D may be TRBD1 (6 bases). Trimming left V 7 bases short and J 2 bases short, with 11 bases between. The germline V gene has CDR1 MNHEY and CDR2 SMNVEV (reference sequence). There are 14 residues in the CDR3. The CDR3 sequence is CASNSRGTNEKLFF. Here the CDR3 DNA reads TGTGCCAGCAATTCGAGGGGGACTAATGAAAAACTGTTTTTT.

This chain connects TRBV6-1 to TRBJ1-6; tentative D call: TRBD1 (6 bases). There are 13 residues in the CDR3. Germline V lookup: CDR1 MNHNS, CDR2 SASEGT. The germline V and J ends were trimmed by 5 bases and 14 bases, with 16 bases remaining between them. Written as DNA, the CDR3 is TGTGCCAGCAGTACCCTCCGGACAGTCACCCTCCACTTT. Translation: CASSTLRTVTLHF.

The chain recombines TRBV19 with TRBJ1-2, with TRBD1 identical over 8 bases. Germline V gene lookup returns CDR1 LNHDA and CDR2 SQIVND (reference sequence). Trimming took 1 base from V and 7 from J; bases not matched to a gene: 11. The length of the CDR3 is 16 residues. Here the CDR3 reads CASSIGGTGKGLGYTF. The CDR3 bases are TGTGCCAGTAGTATAGGCGGGACAGGAAAAGGTCTTGGCTACACCTTC.

The rearrangement joins TRBV7-2 to TRBJ1-3; no firm D call. CDR1 and CDR2 from the germline V gene are SGHTA and FQGNSA. V lost 5 bases and J lost 0, with 20 bases in between. This CDR3 contains 18 residues. Written as DNA, the CDR3 is TGTGCCAGCAGCCTTCCGACTGGATCGTCGAGCTCTGGAAACACCATATATTTT. Protein sequence: CASSLPTGSSSSGNTIYF. Full variable domain (missing parts from reference TRBV7-2 and TRBJ1-3): GAGVSQSPSNKVTEKGKDVELRCDPISGHTALYWYRQSLGQGLEFLIYFQGNSAPDKSGLPSDRFSAERTGGSVSTLTIQRTQQEDSAVYLCASSLPTGSSSSGNTIYFGEGSWLTVV.

The CDR3 reads CAIRLPGGSTDTQYF. The CDR3 coding sequence is TGTGCCATCAGGCTACCGGGGGGTAGCACAGATACGCAGTATTTT. V and J are TRBV10-3 and TRBJ2-3; 7 nucleotides line up with TRBD2. V shed 6 bases and J 0 bases; nucleotides not matched to a gene: 6. Germline CDR1 and CDR2: ENHRY and SYGVKD. The CDR3 contains 15 residues.

With respect to this clone: One end of the junction varies from germline; a read error may be responsible. V and J are TRBV27 and TRBJ1-3; 11 nucleotides line up with TRBD1. From germline, CDR1 is MNHEY and CDR2 SMNVEV (reference sequence). CDR3 length: 16 residues. CDR3 sequence reads: CVSRPGTGGFGNTIYF. The CDR3 bases are TGTGTCAGCAGACCCGGGACAGGGGGATTCGGAAACACCATATATTTT.

The chain recombines TRBV27 with TRBJ2-3; TRBD1 aligns across 7 bases. The CDR3 has 16 residues. Germline-derived CDR1 and CDR2 are MNHEY and SMNVEV (reference sequence). J was trimmed by 3 bases and V by 6 bases; bases with no gene match: 12. The DNA for the CDR3 is TGTGCCAGCAGCCTCACAGGGGACCAAAGGACAGATACGCAGTATTTT. It translates to CASSLTGDQRTDTQYF.

The chain links TRBV11-2 to TRBJ2-7, with D possibly being TRBD2 (5 bases). Germline V gene sequence: CDR1 SGHAT, CDR2 FQNNGV. Trimming cost V 8 bases and J 3 bases, with 23 bases left between them. The CDR3 is 16 residues long. The CDR3 DNA reads TGTGCCAGCCTCGGGGATGAGCGGACCCACCACTACGAGCAGTACTTC. Protein product: CASLGDERTHHYEQYF.

The chain carries TRBV19 and TRBJ1-2; TRBD1 aligns across 12 bases. Germline V lookup: CDR1 LNHDA, CDR2 SQIVND (reference sequence). With V trimmed by 5 bases and J by 6 bases, 7 bases remained unmatched. The CDR3 contains 15 residues. The DNA for the CDR3 is TGTGCCAGTAGTCCCCGGGACAGGGGGCGAAATGGCTACACCTTC. Translated: CASSPRDRGRNGYTF.

V and J are TRBV7-9 and TRBJ1-3; D not resolved. The V gene lost 0 bases and the J gene lost 2 bases, with 11 bases spanning the gap. Germline V gene sequence: CDR1 SEHNR, CDR2 FQNEAQ (reference sequence). The CDR3 loop spans 16 amino acids. The CDR3 reads CASSLAFGGTGNTIYF. In DNA, the CDR3 is TGTGCCAGCAGCTTAGCGTTCGGAGGGACTGGAAACACCATATATTTT. Complete variable domain (other parts from reference TRBV7-9 and TRBJ1-3): DTGVSQNPRHKITKRGQNVTFRCDPISEHNRLYWYRQTLGQGPEFLTYFQNEAQLEKSRLLSDRFSAERPKGSFSTLEIQRTEQGDSAMYLCASSLAFGGTGNTIYFGEGSWLTVV.

The V gene is TRBV19, the J gene TRBJ2-1; perhaps TRBD2 as D (5 bases). The CDR3 totals 16 residues. The V end lost 5 bases, the J end lost 3 bases, and 17 bases lay between the germline ends. CDR1 and CDR2 from the germline V gene are LNHDA and SQIVND (reference sequence). The CDR3 sequence: CASSLGGPGFYNEQFF. CDR3 coding DNA: TGTGCCAGTAGTCTCGGAGGCCCCGGTTTCTACAATGAGCAGTTCTTC. Combining the CDR3 with reference TRBV19 and TRBJ2-1 gives the whole variable domain DGGITQSPKYLFRKEGQNVTLSCEQNLNHDAMYWYRQDPGQGLRLIYYSQIVNDFQKGDIAEGYSVSREKKESFPLTVTSAQKNPTAFYLCASSLGGPGFYNEQFFGPGTRLTVL.

V and J are TRBV11-2 and TRBJ2-2; D may be TRBD2 (6 bases). This CDR3 is built from 16 residues. V was trimmed by 1 base and J by 3 bases, leaving 12 bases between them. Germline V gives CDR1 SGHAT, CDR2 FQNNGV. As DNA, the CDR3 is TGTGCCAGCAGCTTAGTAGGCGGGACTTACACCGGGGAGCTGTTTTTT. This gives the protein CASSLVGGTYTGELFF.

This chain links TRBV7-9 with TRBJ2-1; D unclear. The V end was cut by 3 bases, the J end by 10 bases, with 10 bases between. Germline V CDR1 and CDR2: SEHNR, FQNEAQ (reference sequence). The CDR3 runs to 12 residues. CDR3 sequence: CASSFWPHEQFF. In DNA form, the CDR3 reads TGTGCCAGCAGCTTTTGGCCTCACGAGCAGTTCTTC.

This rearrangement joins TRBV5-6 to TRBJ2-5, with 13 bases lining up with TRBD2. The CDR3 runs to 17 residues. Germline trimming cut 1 base from V and 0 bases from J; bases unmatched to any gene: 3. Germline assignment: CDR1 SGHDT and CDR2 YYEEEE. CDR3 DNA sequence: TGTGCCAGCAGCTTGTGGGGGACTAGCGGGGACCAAGAGACCCAGTACTTC. Amino acids: CASSLWGTSGDQETQYF. The full variable domain, completed using reference TRBV5-6 and TRBJ2-5, is DAGVTQSPTHLIKTRGQQVTLRCSPKSGHDTVSWYQQALGQGPQFIFQYYEEEERQRGNFPDRFSGHQFPNYSSELNVNALLLGDSALYLCASSLWGTSGDQETQYFGPGTRLLVL.

This chain connects TRBV4-2 to TRBJ2-1; 9 bases match TRBD2. With 0 bases clipped from V and 9 bases from J, the junction kept 15 bases outside the gene matches. CDR1 is LGHNA, CDR2 YNFKEQ, per germline. This CDR3 contains 18 residues. The CDR3 DNA reads TGTGCCAGCAGCCAAGATGAAGGGCTAGCGGGACTTTACGGTGAGCAGTTCTTC. Translating gives CASSQDEGLAGLYGEQFF.

The chain combines TRBV28 with TRBJ2-1; TRBD2 agrees at 9 bases. This CDR3 has 16 residues. V lost 7 bases and J lost 4; bases outside the gene matches: 11. CDR1 and CDR2 from the germline V gene are MDHEN and SYDVKM. The CDR3 sequence: CASNHIWTSDYNEQFF. DNA for the CDR3: TGTGCCAGCAACCACATTTGGACTAGCGATTACAATGAGCAGTTCTTC.

The J gene is TRBJ1-1, the V gene TRBV28, with D possibly TRBD1 on 5 matching bases. Germline CDR1 reads MDHEN; CDR2 reads SYDVKM. Between the trimmed V and J ends, which lost 7 bases and 4 bases, there was a span of 16 bases. CDR3 length: 14 residues. The CDR3 sequence: CASTHGGEGTEAFF. DNA of the CDR3: TGTGCCAGCACCCATGGGGGGGAGGGCACTGAAGCTTTCTTT.